This T cell receptor (beta chain) stems from a study of cytomegalovirus exposure and HLA in healthy donors. Study-level findings and limits: A later analysis reportedly found fewer N-insertions in an Asian-associated ancestry cluster than the approximately 730-donor mean.

Regarding this clone: Its specificity is unknown.

60 Vbeta and 13 Jbeta primers were used in PCR. Only in-frame clones appear in the TCRdb table, and some are missing; sequencing was by immunoSEQ multiplex PCR. The table records about 190,000 clones, roughly 81% of them present only once. The CDR3 consists of 15 residues. Trimming cost V 1 base and J 5 bases, with 11 bases left between them. Germline V gene data show CDR1 as MNHEY and CDR2 as SMNVEV (reference sequence). This chain uses TRBV27 with TRBJ1-4; D might be TRBD1 (6 bases). This TCR was recovered from a woman aged 25 to 39 in good health and CMV-seropositive. The sample consisted of PBMCs. The CDR3 nucleotides read TGTGCCAGCAGTTTATTCGGGGGGCTGAATGAAAAACTGTTTTTT. Translating it yields CASSLFGGLNEKLFF. Full variable domain (rest looked up from reference TRBV27 and TRBJ1-4): EAQVTQNPRYLITVTGKKLTVTCSQNMNHEYMSWYRQDPGLGLRQIYYSMNVEVTDKGDVPEGYKVSRKEKRNFPLILESPSPNQTSLYFCASSLFGGLNEKLFFGSGTQLSVL.